Shown below are 24 T cell receptor beta chains from a single sample sequenced in a study of blood T cell repertoires in COVID-19. Sequencing used immunoSEQ multiplex PCR; TCRdb keeps in-frame clones, though not all of them. The data hold a few hundred thousand clones, with around 90% observed a single time. Sequenced: peripheral blood. The source is a woman under 40 with acute or convalescent COVID-19.

CDR3 nucleotides: TGCGCCAGCAGCCAACTCAGAACCTACGAGCAGTACTTC. Residues: CASSQLRTYEQYF. This chain joins TRBV4-1 and TRBJ2-7; D not resolved. Germline V gene lookup returns CDR1 MGHRA and CDR2 YSYEKL. The CDR3 consists of 13 residues. Deletions cut 2 bases from V and 2 bases from J, with 7 bases between.

The chain carries TRBV6-2 or TRBV6-3 and TRBJ2-2, with TRBD2 matching over 14 bases. CDR1 is MNHEY, CDR2 SVGEGT, per germline. This CDR3 comprises 17 residues. V dropped 2 bases and J dropped 5; count of bases not matched to a gene: 4. CDR3 protein: CASSYTTSGRATGELFF. CDR3 sequence (DNA): TGTGCCAGCAGTTACACGACTAGCGGGAGGGCTACCGGGGAGCTGTTTTTT.

V and J are TRBV5-6 and TRBJ2-5; TRBD2 agrees at 9 bases. V lost 0 bases, J lost 2 bases, and 5 bases stayed unmatched. Germline CDR1 is SGHDT and CDR2 is YYEEEE. The CDR3 runs to 16 residues. CDR3 in amino acids: CASSLGASGNQETQYF. DNA of the CDR3: TGTGCCAGCAGCTTGGGTGCTAGCGGGAATCAAGAGACCCAGTACTTC. Drawing the rest from reference TRBV5-6 and TRBJ2-5, the complete variable domain is DAGVTQSPTHLIKTRGQQVTLRCSPKSGHDTVSWYQQALGQGPQFIFQYYEEEERQRGNFPDRFSGHQFPNYSSELNVNALLLGDSALYLCASSLGASGNQETQYFGPGTRLLVL.

V is TRBV6-4 and J is TRBJ2-7; 8 nucleotides agree with TRBD2. CDR3 length equals 14 residues. V was pared by 6 bases and J by 0 bases, with 4 bases of the junction left unmatched. Germline CDR1 is MRHNA and CDR2 is SNTAGT. The CDR3 coding sequence is TGTGCCAGCAGCCCGGGGGGGGGCTCCTACGAGCAGTACTTC. Amino acids: CASSPGGGSYEQYF.

This chain links TRBV18 with TRBJ1-6, with D hard to call. CDR1 and CDR2 (germline): KGHSH, LQKENI. Deletions cut 3 bases from V and 10 bases from J, with 13 bases between. The CDR3 runs to 14 residues. This CDR3 is CASSPPGSGSPLHF. The CDR3 DNA reads as TGTGCCAGCTCACCGCCGGGCTCGGGGTCACCCCTCCACTTT.

The chain carries TRBV25-1 and TRBJ1-3; the D gene is possibly TRBD1 (5 bases). Trimming cost V 5 bases and J 1 base, with 12 bases left between them. The germline V gene has CDR1 MGHDK and CDR2 SYGVNS. This CDR3 contains 15 residues. The CDR3 DNA follows: TGTGCCAGCAGTCCGGGGGGGACTTCTGGAAACACCATATATTTT. Amino acid sequence: CASSPGGTSGNTIYF.

This clone was found a few times. The chain recombines TRBV13 with TRBJ2-5; 7 bases are a match to TRBD2. V trimming: 3 bases; J trimming: 5 bases; junction bases outside the gene matches: 6. The germline V gene encodes CDR1 PRHDT and CDR2 FYEKMQ (reference sequence). The length of the CDR3 is 14 residues. CDR3 nucleotides: TGTGCCAGCAGCTTGGAGAGGGGAGGGGAGACCCAGTACTTC. Translating gives CASSLERGGETQYF.

This clone is a singleton in its sample. V gene TRBV3-1 (or the pseudogene TRBV3-2) combines with J gene TRBJ2-2, with 8 nucleotides matching TRBD2. This CDR3 has 16 residues. CDR1 is LGHDT and CDR2 is YNNKEL in the germline V gene (reference sequence). The V and J ends lost 2 bases and 4 bases, in that order; junction bases with no gene match: 6. CDR3 amino acids: CASSQQREWTTGELFF. The CDR3, as DNA: TGTGCCAGCAGCCAACAGCGGGAGTGGACCACCGGGGAGCTGTTTTTT.

The J gene is TRBJ1-5, the V gene TRBV4-3; 9 bases are shared with TRBD1. The trim removed 4 bases at V and 8 bases at J, leaving 9 bases unmatched. The CDR3 has 15 amino acids. Germline CDR1 and CDR2: LGHNA and YSLEER. The CDR3 DNA is TGCGCCAGCAGCCCTTTCGGGACAGGGAAAGAGCCCCAGCATTTT. Translating it yields CASSPFGTGKEPQHF.

This sequence joins TRBV15 and TRBJ2-2; 7 bases are a match to TRBD1. Germline V gene data show CDR1 as LNHNV and CDR2 as YYDKDF (reference sequence). The trim removed 0 bases at V and 4 bases at J, leaving 5 bases unmatched. CDR3 length: 16 residues. The DNA for the CDR3 is TGTGCCACCAGCAGAGAGAGGGGGCGGAGCACCGGGGAGCTGTTTTTT. This gives the protein CATSRERGRSTGELFF.

The rearrangement joins TRBV25-1 to TRBJ1-6; the D is unclear. V was pared by 5 bases and J by 5 bases, with 10 bases between. Germline V CDR1 and CDR2: MGHDK, SYGVNS. The CDR3 consists of 14 residues. The CDR3: CASSRELDNSPLHF. Written as DNA, the CDR3 is TGTGCCAGCAGTCGAGAGTTAGATAATTCACCCCTCCACTTT.

The chain joins TRBV2 to TRBJ2-1, with 7 bases identical to TRBD2. V was pared by 5 bases and J by 5 bases, with 18 bases of the junction left unmatched. Germline V gene data show CDR1 as SNHLY and CDR2 as FYNNEI. CDR3 length: 18 amino acids. Here the CDR3 DNA reads TGTGCCAGCAGTCGCCCCCCCCTGCTGAGACGGGAGGACAATGAGCAGTTCTTC. This encodes CASSRPPLLRREDNEQFF.

This rearrangement joins TRBV18 to TRBJ2-7; weak D call: TRBD1 (6 bases). With 3 bases removed from V and 0 bases from J, the gap between germline ends came to 12 bases. CDR3 length: 15 residues. Germline lookup yields CDR1 KGHSH and CDR2 LQKENI. The CDR3 DNA is TGTGCCAGCTCACCCCAGGGGAGTCCCTCCTACGAGCAGTACTTC. It yields the protein CASSPQGSPSYEQYF. The variable domain in full, completed from reference TRBV18 and TRBJ2-7, reads NAGVMQNPRHLVRRRGQEARLRCSPMKGHSHVYWYRQLPEEGLKFMVYLQKENIIDESGMPKERFSAEFPKEGPSILRIQQVVRGDSAAYFCASSPQGSPSYEQYFGPGTRLTVT.

This chain uses TRBV3-1 (or the pseudogene TRBV3-2) with TRBJ1-3; no reliable D call. The V gene lost 5 bases and the J gene lost 3 bases, with 14 bases spanning the gap. The CDR3 consists of 15 residues. The germline CDR1 and CDR2 sequences are LGHDT and YNNKEL (reference sequence). In nucleotides, the CDR3 is TGTGCCAGCAGCTCCGTGCGGGCCGGTGGAAACACCATATATTTT. This translates into CASSSVRAGGNTIYF.

The J gene is TRBJ1-1, the V gene TRBV21-1. TRBV21-1 is termed a pseudogene. This CDR3 is built from 20 residues. CDR3 DNA: TGTGCCAGCAGGGCCTTCGAAAGTTCGCGCACACGGAGCATGAACACTGAAGCTTTCTTT. Translation gives CASRAFESSRTRSMNTEAFF.

This sequence joins TRBV5-6 and TRBJ2-6, with 9 bases fitting TRBD1. From germline, CDR1 is SGHDT and CDR2 YYEEEE. CDR3 length: 17 amino acids. The ends lost 2 bases at V and 4 bases at J; junction bases unmatched: 7. Here the CDR3 reads CASSFTGGASGANVLTF. CDR3 in DNA: TGTGCCAGCAGCTTCACAGGGGGCGCAAGCGGGGCCAACGTCCTGACTTTC.

This rearrangement joins TRBV30 to TRBJ2-5, with 9 bases lining up with TRBD2. Trimming at V came to 0 bases and at J to 5 bases, leaving 13 bases not matched to a gene. The length of the CDR3 is 17 residues. CDR1 and CDR2 from the germline V gene are GTSNPN and SVGIG (reference sequence). Here the CDR3 reads CAWSVPLAGLWGETQYF. CDR3 bases: TGTGCCTGGAGTGTACCACTAGCGGGTCTATGGGGGGAGACCCAGTACTTC.

The rearrangement joins TRBV6-5 to TRBJ1-5, with 8 positions matching TRBD1. CDR3 length: 15 amino acids. J was trimmed by 3 bases and V by 5 bases; bases with no gene match: 6. The germline gives CDR1 MNHEY, CDR2 SVGAGI. The CDR3 region has the DNA TGTGCCAGCAGTCCGGACAGGGCGCCCAATCAGCCCCAGCATTTT. Protein product: CASSPDRAPNQPQHF.

The rearrangement links TRBV30 to TRBJ2-4; D might be TRBD1 (5 bases). Deletions cut 1 base from V and 8 bases from J, with 18 bases between. This CDR3 contains 15 residues. Looked up from germline, CDR1 is GTSNPN and CDR2 is SVGIG (reference sequence). The CDR3 nucleotides are TGTGCCTGGAGTGATTTGGGGCCAGACCGGGACATTCAGTACTTC. It encodes CAWSDLGPDRDIQYF.

The chain joins TRBV5-1 to TRBJ1-1; D perhaps matches TRBD1 (6 bases). Germline CDR1 reads SGHRS; CDR2 reads YFSETQ. Trimming took 0 bases from V and 3 from J, leaving 12 bases between them. This CDR3 contains 15 residues. The CDR3 here is CASSLDRVGYTEAFF. CDR3 nucleotide sequence: TGCGCCAGCAGCTTGGACAGGGTCGGGTACACTGAAGCTTTCTTT.

V is TRBV19 and J is TRBJ2-2; 7 bases line up with TRBD1. This CDR3 is 15 amino acids long. Germline CDR1 and CDR2: LNHDA and SQIVND (reference sequence). V was clipped by 5 bases and J by 1 base; unmatched bases: 4. The CDR3 coding sequence is TGTGCCAGTAGTGCAAGACAGGGGAACACCGGGGAGCTGTTTTTT. It specifies CASSARQGNTGELFF. The variable domain in full, with the rest retrieved from reference TRBV19 and TRBJ2-2, is DGGITQSPKYLFRKEGQNVTLSCEQNLNHDAMYWYRQDPGQGLRLIYYSQIVNDFQKGDIAEGYSVSREKKESFPLTVTSAQKNPTAFYLCASSARQGNTGELFFGEGSRLTVL.

The rearrangement joins TRBV6-2 or TRBV6-3 to TRBJ1-5; D unclear. Germline V gene lookup returns CDR1 MNHEY and CDR2 SVGEGT. The V end lost 4 bases, the J end lost 6 bases, and 7 bases lay between the germline ends. This CDR3 contains 12 residues. This CDR3 reads CASSLRFQPQHF. The CDR3 coding sequence is TGTGCCAGCAGTTTGAGGTTTCAGCCCCAGCATTTT.

The J gene is TRBJ2-7, the V gene TRBV5-1, with 8 bases matching TRBD2. Unmatched junction bases numbered 6, after V lost 7 bases and J lost 6 bases. This CDR3 is built from 12 residues. Germline CDR1 and CDR2: SGHRS and YFSETQ. In DNA form, the CDR3 reads TGCGCCAGCGGACTAGCTGGCGGCGAGCAGTACTTC. It is translated as CASGLAGGEQYF.

This clone was counted a single time. The chain joins TRBV5-6 to TRBJ1-2; D possibly corresponds to TRBD1 (6 bases). The ends were cut back, 3 bases at V and 3 bases at J, with 15 bases in the middle. Germline values: CDR1 SGHDT, CDR2 YYEEEE. The CDR3 is 15 residues long. The DNA for the CDR3 is TGTGCCAGCAGCTCATCTACAGGGAGACACTATGGCTACACCTTC. The encoded protein is CASSSSTGRHYGYTF. Full variable domain (outside the CDR3, taken from reference TRBV5-6 and TRBJ1-2): DAGVTQSPTHLIKTRGQQVTLRCSPKSGHDTVSWYQQALGQGPQFIFQYYEEEERQRGNFPDRFSGHQFPNYSSELNVNALLLGDSALYLCASSSSTGRHYGYTFGSGTRLTVV.